The source of this T cell receptor beta chain is a study of blood T cell repertoires in COVID-19. Study-wide context: COVID-19 samples, acute and convalescent, were from the United States, Italy and Spain. T cells, B-cell-depleted T cells, or PBMCs provided the cDNA or gDNA that served as material.

TCRdb's copy holds only in-frame clones and misses some; the assay was immunoSEQ multiplex PCR. Among approximately 120,000 clones listed, just under 85% were seen once. Germline V gives CDR1 MNHEY, CDR2 SVGAGI. V was clipped by 0 bases and J by 6 bases, with 14 bases between them. The CDR3 extends over 15 amino acids. The clonotype originates from a human donor in a cohort sampled during active COVID-19. The chain uses TRBV6-5 and TRBJ1-1, with a tentative D call TRBD1 (6 bases). The specimen was peripheral blood. Written as DNA, the CDR3 is TGTGCCAGCAGTTACTCGTGGTCAGGGGCCCCTGAAGCTTTCTTT. This sequence encodes CASSYSWSGAPEAFF.